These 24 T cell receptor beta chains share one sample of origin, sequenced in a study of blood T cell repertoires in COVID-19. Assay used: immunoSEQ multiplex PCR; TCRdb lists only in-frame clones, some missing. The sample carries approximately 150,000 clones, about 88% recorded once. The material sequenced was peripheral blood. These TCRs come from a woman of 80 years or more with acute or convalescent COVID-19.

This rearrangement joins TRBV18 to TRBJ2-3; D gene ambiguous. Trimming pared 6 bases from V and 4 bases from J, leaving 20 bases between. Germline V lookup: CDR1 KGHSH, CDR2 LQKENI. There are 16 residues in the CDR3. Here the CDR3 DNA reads TGTGCCAGCTCCACACTGAGGTTGGCCAGACCAGATACGCAGTATTTT. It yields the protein CASSTLRLARPDTQYF. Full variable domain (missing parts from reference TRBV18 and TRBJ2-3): NAGVMQNPRHLVRRRGQEARLRCSPMKGHSHVYWYRQLPEEGLKFMVYLQKENIIDESGMPKERFSAEFPKEGPSILRIQQVVRGDSAAYFCASSTLRLARPDTQYFGPGTRLTVL.

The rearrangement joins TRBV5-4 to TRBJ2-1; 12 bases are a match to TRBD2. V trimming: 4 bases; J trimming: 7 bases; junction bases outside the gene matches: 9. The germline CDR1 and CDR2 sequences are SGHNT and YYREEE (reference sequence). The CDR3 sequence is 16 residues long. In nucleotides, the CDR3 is TGTGCCAGCAGCACCGATCTAGCGGGAGGGAGAAATGAGCAGTTCTTC. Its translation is CASSTDLAGGRNEQFF.

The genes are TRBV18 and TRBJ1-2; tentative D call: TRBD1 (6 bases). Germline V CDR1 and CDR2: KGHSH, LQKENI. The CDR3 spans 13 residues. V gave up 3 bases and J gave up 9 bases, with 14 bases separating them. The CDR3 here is CASSPRQDWSYTF. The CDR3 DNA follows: TGTGCCAGCTCACCGCGACAGGACTGGAGCTACACCTTC.

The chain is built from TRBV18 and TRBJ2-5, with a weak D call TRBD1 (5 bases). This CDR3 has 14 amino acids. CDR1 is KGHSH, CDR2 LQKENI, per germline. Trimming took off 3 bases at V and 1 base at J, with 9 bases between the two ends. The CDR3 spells CASSPSRAQETQYF. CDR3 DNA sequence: TGTGCCAGCTCACCCTCCAGGGCCCAAGAGACCCAGTACTTC.

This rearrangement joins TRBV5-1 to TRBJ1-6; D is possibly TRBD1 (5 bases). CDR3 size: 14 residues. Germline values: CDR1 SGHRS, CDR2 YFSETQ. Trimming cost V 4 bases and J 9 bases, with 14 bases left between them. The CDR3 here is CASSDGAVSSPLHF. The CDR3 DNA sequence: TGCGCCAGCAGCGATGGGGCAGTATCTTCACCCCTCCACTTT.

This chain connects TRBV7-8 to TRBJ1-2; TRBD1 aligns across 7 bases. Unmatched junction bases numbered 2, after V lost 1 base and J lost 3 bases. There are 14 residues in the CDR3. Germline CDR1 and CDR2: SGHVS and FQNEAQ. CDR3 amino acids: CASSLEGAYYGYTF. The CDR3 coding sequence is TGTGCCAGCAGCTTAGAGGGGGCATACTATGGCTACACCTTC.

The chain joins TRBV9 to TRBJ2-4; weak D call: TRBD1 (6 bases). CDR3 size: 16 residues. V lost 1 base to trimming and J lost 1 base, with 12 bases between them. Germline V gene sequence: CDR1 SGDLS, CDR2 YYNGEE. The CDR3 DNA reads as TGTGCCAGCAGCGTACAGGGGAATGGGGCCAAAAACATTCAGTACTTC. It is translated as CASSVQGNGAKNIQYF.

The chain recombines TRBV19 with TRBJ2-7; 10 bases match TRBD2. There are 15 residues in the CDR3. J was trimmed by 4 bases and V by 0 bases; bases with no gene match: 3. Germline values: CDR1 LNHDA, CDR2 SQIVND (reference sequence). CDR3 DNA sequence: TGTGCCAGTAGTATAGACGGACTAGCGGAATACGAGCAGTACTTC. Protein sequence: CASSIDGLAEYEQYF.

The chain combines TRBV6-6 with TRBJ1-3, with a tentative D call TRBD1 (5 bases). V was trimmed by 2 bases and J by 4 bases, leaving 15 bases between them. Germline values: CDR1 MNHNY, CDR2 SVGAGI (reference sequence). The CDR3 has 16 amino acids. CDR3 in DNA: TGTGCCAGCAGTTACGGGCCCCCGCGGGGCGGAAACACCATATATTTT. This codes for CASSYGPPRGGNTIYF.

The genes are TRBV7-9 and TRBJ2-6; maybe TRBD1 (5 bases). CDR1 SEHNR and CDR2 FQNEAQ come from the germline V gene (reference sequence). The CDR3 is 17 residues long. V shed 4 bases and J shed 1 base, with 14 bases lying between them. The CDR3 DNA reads TGTGCCAGCAGCTCGATGGCAGGGTTTTCTGGGGCCAACGTCCTGACTTTC. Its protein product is CASSSMAGFSGANVLTF.

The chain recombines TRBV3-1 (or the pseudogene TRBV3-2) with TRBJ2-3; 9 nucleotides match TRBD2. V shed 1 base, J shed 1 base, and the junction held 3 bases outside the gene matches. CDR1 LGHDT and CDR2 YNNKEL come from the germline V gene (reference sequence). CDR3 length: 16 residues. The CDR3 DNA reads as TGTGCCAGCAGCCAAGGGACTAGCGTTCGCACAGATACGCAGTATTTT. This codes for CASSQGTSVRTDTQYF.

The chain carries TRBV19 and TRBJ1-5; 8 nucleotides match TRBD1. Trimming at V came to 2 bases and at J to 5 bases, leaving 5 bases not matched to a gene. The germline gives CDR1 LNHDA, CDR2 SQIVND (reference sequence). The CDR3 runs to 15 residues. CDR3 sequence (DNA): TGTGCCAGTAGTATAAAAGGACAGGGATATCAGCCCCAGCATTTT. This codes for CASSIKGQGYQPQHF. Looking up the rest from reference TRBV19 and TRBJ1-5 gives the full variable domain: DGGITQSPKYLFRKEGQNVTLSCEQNLNHDAMYWYRQDPGQGLRLIYYSQIVNDFQKGDIAEGYSVSREKKESFPLTVTSAQKNPTAFYLCASSIKGQGYQPQHFGDGTRLSIL.

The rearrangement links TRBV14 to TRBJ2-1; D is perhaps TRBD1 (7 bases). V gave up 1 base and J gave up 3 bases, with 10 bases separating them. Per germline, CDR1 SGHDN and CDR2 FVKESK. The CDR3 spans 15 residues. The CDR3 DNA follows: TGTGCCAGCAGCCAAGGCAGGGGGGTCTACAATGAGCAGTTCTTC. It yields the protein CASSQGRGVYNEQFF. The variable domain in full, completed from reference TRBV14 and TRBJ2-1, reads EAGVTQFPSHSVIEKGQTVTLRCDPISGHDNLYWYRRVMGKEIKFLLHFVKESKQDESGMPNNRFLAERTGGTYSTLKVQPAELEDSGVYFCASSQGRGVYNEQFFGPGTRLTVL.

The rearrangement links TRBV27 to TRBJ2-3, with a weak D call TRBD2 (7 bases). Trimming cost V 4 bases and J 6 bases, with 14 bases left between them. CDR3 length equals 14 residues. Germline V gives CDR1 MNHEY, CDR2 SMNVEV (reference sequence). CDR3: CASSWGGPGDTQYF. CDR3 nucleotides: TGTGCCAGCAGTTGGGGGGGGCCTGGGGATACGCAGTATTTT.

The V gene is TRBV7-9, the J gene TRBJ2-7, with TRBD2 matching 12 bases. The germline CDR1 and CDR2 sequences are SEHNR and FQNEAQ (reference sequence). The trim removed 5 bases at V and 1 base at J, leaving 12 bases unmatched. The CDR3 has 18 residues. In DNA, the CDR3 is TGTGCCAGCAGCCCCCGGCTAGCGGGAGGGGGAGAGTCCTACGAGCAGTACTTC. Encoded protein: CASSPRLAGGGESYEQYF.

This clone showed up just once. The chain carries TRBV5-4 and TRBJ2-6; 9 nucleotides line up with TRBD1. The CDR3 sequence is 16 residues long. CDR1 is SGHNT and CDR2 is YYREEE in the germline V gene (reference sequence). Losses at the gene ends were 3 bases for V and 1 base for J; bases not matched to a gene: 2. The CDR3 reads CASSWGTGSGANVLTF. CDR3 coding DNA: TGTGCCAGCAGCTGGGGGACAGGGTCTGGGGCCAACGTCCTGACTTTC.

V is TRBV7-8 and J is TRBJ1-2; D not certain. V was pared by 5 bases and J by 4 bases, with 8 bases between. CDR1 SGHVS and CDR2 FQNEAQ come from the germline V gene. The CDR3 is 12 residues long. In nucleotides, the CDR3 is TGTGCCAGCAGCCACGACACCTATGGCTACACCTTC. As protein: CASSHDTYGYTF.

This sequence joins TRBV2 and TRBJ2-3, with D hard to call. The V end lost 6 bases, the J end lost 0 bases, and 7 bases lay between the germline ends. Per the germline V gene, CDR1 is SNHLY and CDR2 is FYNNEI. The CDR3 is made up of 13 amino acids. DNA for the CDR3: TGTGCCAGCAGCCCCGAGAGCACAGATACGCAGTATTTT. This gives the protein CASSPESTDTQYF.

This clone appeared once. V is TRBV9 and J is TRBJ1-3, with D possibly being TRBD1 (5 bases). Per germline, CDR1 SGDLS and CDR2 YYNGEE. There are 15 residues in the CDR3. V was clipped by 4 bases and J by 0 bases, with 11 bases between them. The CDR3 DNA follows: TGTGCCAGCAGCTTCCGCGGGGGCTCTGGAAACACCATATATTTT. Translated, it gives CASSFRGGSGNTIYF.

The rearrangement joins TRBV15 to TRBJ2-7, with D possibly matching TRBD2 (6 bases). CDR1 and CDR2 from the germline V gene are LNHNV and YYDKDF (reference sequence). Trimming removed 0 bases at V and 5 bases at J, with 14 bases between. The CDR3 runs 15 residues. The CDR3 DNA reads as TGTGCCACCAGCAGAGATGGTAGACTAGAAGACGAGCAGTACTTC. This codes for CATSRDGRLEDEQYF.

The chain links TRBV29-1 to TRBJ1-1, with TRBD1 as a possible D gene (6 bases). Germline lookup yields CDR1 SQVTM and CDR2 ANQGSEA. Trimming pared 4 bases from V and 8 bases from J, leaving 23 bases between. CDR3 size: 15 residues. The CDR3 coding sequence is TGCAGCGTTGCGGACAGTCAGTTTTTTATCAGGGAAGCTTTCTTT. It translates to CSVADSQFFIREAFF.

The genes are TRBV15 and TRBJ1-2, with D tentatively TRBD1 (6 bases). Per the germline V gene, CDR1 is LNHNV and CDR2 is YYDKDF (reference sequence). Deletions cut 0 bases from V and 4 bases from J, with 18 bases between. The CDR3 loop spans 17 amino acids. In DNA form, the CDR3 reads TGTGCCACCAGCAGAGACCGGAGGACAGAACCGGGCTATGGCTACACCTTC. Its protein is CATSRDRRTEPGYGYTF.

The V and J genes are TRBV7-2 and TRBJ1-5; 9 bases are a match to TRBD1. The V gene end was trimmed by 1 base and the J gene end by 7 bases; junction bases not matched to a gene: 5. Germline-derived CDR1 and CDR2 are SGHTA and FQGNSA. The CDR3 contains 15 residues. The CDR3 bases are TGTGCCAGCAGCTTAGACAGGGGGCGCGTCCAGCCCCAGCATTTT. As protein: CASSLDRGRVQPQHF.

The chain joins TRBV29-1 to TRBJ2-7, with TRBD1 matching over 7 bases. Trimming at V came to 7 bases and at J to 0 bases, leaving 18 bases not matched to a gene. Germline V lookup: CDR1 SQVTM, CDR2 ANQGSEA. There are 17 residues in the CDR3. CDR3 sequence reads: CSAMGPLWTGSSYEQYF. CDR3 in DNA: TGCAGCGCAATGGGCCCCCTCTGGACAGGCAGCTCCTACGAGCAGTACTTC.